A selection of T cell receptor beta chains follows, all from one sample in a study of T cells after yellow fever vaccination. One entry per CDR3 protein results from TCRdb running MiXCR on the 5' RACE reads. The profile shows some 300,000 distinct CDR3 sequences, roughly 8.4% of them singletons. The sample was PBMCs, taken roughly 46 days after the first yellow fever vaccination. All receptors derive from a man between 18 and 29 years old who received the YFV17D yellow fever vaccine. CDR3s include the opening cysteine and the closing phenylalanine or tryptophan. The order of the fields is V gene, D gene, CDR3 length, J gene, clone size, CDR3 protein, CDR3 DNA. A D gene is named only where the DNA matches it firmly. A clone size is listed for some rows: how often the clone was seen (once, few, many), or a class if it is expanded.

>TRBV6-2/TRBV6-3|-|17|TRBJ2-2|few
CASSYSSGATGTGELFF
TGTGCCAGCAGTTACTCGTCAGGGGCCACAGGGACCGGGGAGCTGTTTTTT
>TRBV5-6|-|14|TRBJ2-7|few
CASTTRVVSYEQYF
TGTGCCAGCACCACGAGGGTAGTCTCCTACGAGCAGTACTTC
>TRBV19|-|16|TRBJ1-3|-
CASHARFSNSGNTIYF
TGTGCCAGTCACGCACGGTTCTCAAACTCTGGAAACACCATATATTTT
>TRBV20-1|-|11|TRBJ1-1|-
CSARDRTEAFF
TGCAGTGCTAGAGATCGGACTGAAGCTTTCTTT
>TRBV11-2|-|14|TRBJ2-7|few
CASSSGVGDYEQYF
TGTGCCAGCAGCTCGGGGGTAGGCGACTACGAGCAGTACTTC
>TRBV12-3/TRBV12-4|-|11|TRBJ2-1|-
CASWEYGEQFF
TGTGCCAGCTGGGAGTACGGTGAGCAGTTCTTC
>TRBV7-9|-|15|TRBJ1-3|many
CASSTSRTPGNTIYF
TGTGCCAGCAGTACGAGCCGGACACCTGGAAACACCATATATTTT
>TRBV5-1|-|15|TRBJ2-2|-
CASSLATAQTGELFF
TGCGCCAGCAGCTTGGCGACAGCCCAGACCGGGGAGCTGTTTTTT
>TRBV10-3|-|14|TRBJ2-3|few
CAISDFGAQDTQYF
TGTGCCATCAGTGATTTCGGGGCCCAAGATACGCAGTATTTT
>TRBV13|-|17|TRBJ2-7|-
CASSLGLMGDRTYEQYF
TGTGCCAGCAGCTTAGGCCTAATGGGGGACCGTACCTACGAGCAGTACTTC
>TRBV10-3|-|16|TRBJ2-5|-
CAIRGHRSRRQETQYF
TGTGCCATCAGAGGACATAGATCGAGGAGACAAGAGACCCAGTACTTC
>TRBV20-1|-|15|TRBJ2-3|-
CSARDGKRSTDTQYF
TGCAGTGCTAGAGATGGGAAGCGTAGCACAGATACGCAGTATTTT
>TRBV6-1|-|14|TRBJ2-5|few
CASSRSTRWETQYF
TGTGCCAGCAGTAGATCGACCCGGTGGGAGACCCAGTACTTC
>TRBV5-1|-|15|TRBJ2-1|few
CASSITGGGYNEQFF
TGCGCCAGCAGCATCACGGGGGGCGGTTACAATGAGCAGTTCTTC
>TRBV5-4|-|17|TRBJ1-6|few
CASSLGFGQSIPSPLHF
TGTGCCAGCAGCTTGGGGTTTGGACAGTCGATTCCGTCACCCCTCCACTTT
>TRBV27|-|12|TRBJ2-5|few
CASSANQETQYF
TGTGCCAGCAGTGCGAATCAAGAGACCCAGTACTTC
>TRBV20-1|-|14|TRBJ2-5|few
CSARGGASQETQYF
TGCAGTGCTAGGGGCGGCGCCAGTCAAGAGACCCAGTACTTC
>TRBV5-1|TRBD1|14|TRBJ2-7|-
CASSPRQGGHEQYF
TGCGCCAGCAGCCCCAGACAGGGTGGCCACGAGCAGTACTTC
>TRBV29-1|TRBD2|14|TRBJ2-3|-
CSGTSGGITDTQYF
TGCAGCGGGACTAGCGGGGGGATCACAGATACGCAGTATTTT
>TRBV7-2|TRBD1|15|TRBJ1-6|-
CASSLSQGAYSPLHF
TGTGCCAGCAGCTTATCTCAGGGGGCGTATTCACCCCTCCACTTT
>TRBV6-5|-|16|TRBJ1-1|few
CASSYSSVGGRTEAFF
TGTGCCAGCAGTTACTCCTCGGTCGGGGGGCGGACTGAAGCTTTCTTT
>TRBV6-1|TRBD1|16|TRBJ1-5|few
CASILLGTGVNQPQHF
TGTGCCAGCATCCTCCTGGGGACAGGCGTTAATCAGCCCCAGCATTTT
>TRBV12-3/TRBV12-4|TRBD1|16|TRBJ2-7|few
CASSFPNRGRPYEQYF
TGTGCCAGCAGTTTCCCCAACAGGGGACGGCCTTACGAGCAGTACTTC
>TRBV7-3|TRBD2|16|TRBJ2-3|-
CASSSTSGGAWDTQYF
TGTGCCAGCAGCTCAACTAGCGGGGGGGCGTGGGATACGCAGTATTTT
>TRBV5-6|TRBD1|15|TRBJ2-5|many
CASSLPRTGKETQYF
TGTGCCAGCAGCTTGCCCAGGACAGGGAAAGAGACCCAGTACTTC
>TRBV20-1|-|12|TRBJ2-3|-
CSARVVPDTQYF
TGCAGTGCTAGAGTAGTGCCAGATACGCAGTATTTT
>TRBV27|TRBD1|19|TRBJ1-6|few
CASSLWGQATSSYNSPLHF
TGTGCCAGCAGTTTATGGGGACAGGCGACGAGCTCCTATAATTCACCCCTCCACTTT
>TRBV7-9|-|14|TRBJ2-2|-
CASSSTGTAGELFF
TGTGCCAGCAGCTCAACAGGGACCGCCGGGGAGCTGTTTTTT
>TRBV9|TRBD2|14|TRBJ2-3|few
CASGHRGVADTQYF
TGTGCCAGCGGACATCGGGGGGTAGCAGATACGCAGTATTTT
>TRBV3-1|-|14|TRBJ1-1|few
CASSQDLGNTEAFF
TGTGCCAGCAGCCAAGATCTGGGGAACACTGAAGCTTTCTTT
>TRBV20-1|-|12|TRBJ2-7|-
CSAIRSSYEQYF
TGCAGTGCTATACGAAGCTCCTACGAGCAGTACTTC
>TRBV9|-|14|TRBJ1-2|-
CASSPGMANYGYTF
TGTGCCAGCAGCCCAGGGATGGCTAACTATGGCTACACCTTC
>TRBV20-1|TRBD2|14|TRBJ2-1|-
CSALPSGGVNEQFF
TGCAGTGCACTACCCAGCGGGGGGGTAAATGAGCAGTTCTTC
>TRBV5-8|-|15|TRBJ1-2|few
CASSTRVGPANGYTF
TGTGCCAGCAGCACGCGAGTGGGTCCTGCGAATGGCTACACCTTC
>TRBV5-4|-|16|TRBJ1-4|few
CASSLGGQVRGEKLFF
TGTGCCAGCAGCTTGGGAGGGCAAGTCCGGGGTGAAAAACTGTTTTTT
>TRBV15|-|15|TRBJ1-3|many
CATSRDPVAGNTIYF
TGTGCCACCAGCAGAGATCCGGTCGCTGGAAACACCATATATTTT
>TRBV7-9|-|14|TRBJ2-1|few
CASSTGTRGNEQFF
TGTGCCAGCAGCACCGGGACGAGGGGCAATGAGCAGTTCTTC
>TRBV5-1|-|14|TRBJ1-1|many
CASSSTGSNTEAFF
TGCGCCAGCAGCTCTACAGGGTCGAACACTGAAGCTTTCTTT
>TRBV3-1|TRBD2|16|TRBJ2-1|few
CASSPDNGGAWNEQFF
TGTGCCAGCAGCCCAGACAACGGGGGGGCCTGGAATGAGCAGTTCTTC
>TRBV11-2|TRBD2|16|TRBJ2-1|-
CASSARGGRSYNEQFF
TGTGCCAGCAGCGCACGGGGGGGCAGGTCCTACAATGAGCAGTTCTTC
>TRBV4-1|-|16|TRBJ2-1|-
CASSQVAGGVYNEQFF
TGCGCCAGCAGCCAAGTTGCAGGCGGGGTCTACAATGAGCAGTTCTTC
>TRBV12-3/TRBV12-4|TRBD1|14|TRBJ1-5|-
CASSPTGDRQPQHF
TGTGCCAGCAGTCCTACAGGGGATAGGCAGCCCCAGCATTTT
>TRBV21-1|-|17|TRBJ2-2|-
CASSPPGGQANTGELFF
TGTGCCAGCAGCCCCCCCGGGGGACAGGCGAACACCGGGGAGCTGTTTTTT
>TRBV9|-|15|TRBJ1-3|-
CASSVDGLFGNTIYF
TGTGCCAGCAGCGTAGACGGTTTGTTTGGAAACACCATATATTTT
>TRBV9|-|15|TRBJ2-7|-
CASSVGLAESYEQYF
TGTGCCAGCAGCGTAGGGCTAGCTGAATCCTACGAGCAGTACTTC
>TRBV2|TRBD1|14|TRBJ1-5|few
CASTGQGRNQPQHF
TGTGCCAGCACCGGACAGGGGAGGAATCAGCCCCAGCATTTT